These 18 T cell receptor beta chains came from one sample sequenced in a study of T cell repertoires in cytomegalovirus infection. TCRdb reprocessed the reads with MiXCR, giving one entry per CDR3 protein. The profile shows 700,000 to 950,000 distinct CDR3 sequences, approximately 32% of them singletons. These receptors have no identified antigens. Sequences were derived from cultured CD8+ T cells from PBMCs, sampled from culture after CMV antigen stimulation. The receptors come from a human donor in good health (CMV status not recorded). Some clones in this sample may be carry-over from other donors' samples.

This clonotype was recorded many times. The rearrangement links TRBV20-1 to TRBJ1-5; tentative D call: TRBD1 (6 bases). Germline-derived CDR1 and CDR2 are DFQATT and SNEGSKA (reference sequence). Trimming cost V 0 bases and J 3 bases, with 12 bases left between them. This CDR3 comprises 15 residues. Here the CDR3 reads CSARDENRANQPQHF. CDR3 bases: TGCAGTGCTAGAGATGAGAACAGGGCCAATCAGCCCCAGCATTTT.

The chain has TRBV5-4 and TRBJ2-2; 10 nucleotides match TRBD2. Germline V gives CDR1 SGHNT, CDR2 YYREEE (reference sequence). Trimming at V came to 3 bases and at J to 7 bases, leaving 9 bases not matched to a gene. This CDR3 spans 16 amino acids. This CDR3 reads CASSSLAGDSDGELFF. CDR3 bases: TGTGCCAGCAGCTCGCTAGCGGGGGATTCTGACGGGGAGCTGTTTTTT.

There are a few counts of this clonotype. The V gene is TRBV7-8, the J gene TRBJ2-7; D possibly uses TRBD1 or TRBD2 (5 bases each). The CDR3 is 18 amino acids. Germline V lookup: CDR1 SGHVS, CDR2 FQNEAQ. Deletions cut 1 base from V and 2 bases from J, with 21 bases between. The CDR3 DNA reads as TGTGCCAGCAGCTTAGGAACCCTAATCCGGGACCGACCCTACGAGCAGTACTTC. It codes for CASSLGTLIRDRPYEQYF.

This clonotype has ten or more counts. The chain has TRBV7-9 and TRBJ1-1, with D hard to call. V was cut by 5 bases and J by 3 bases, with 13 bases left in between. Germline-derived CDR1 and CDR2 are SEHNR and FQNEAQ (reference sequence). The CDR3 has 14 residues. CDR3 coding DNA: TGTGCCAGCAGCGCGTCTCGAAGGGACACTGAAGCTTTCTTT. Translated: CASSASRRDTEAFF.

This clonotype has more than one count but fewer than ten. The CDR3 DNA is TGTGCCAGTCATACAGGTCTTGAAGCTTTCTTT. Amino acid sequence: CASHTGLEAFF. This rearrangement joins TRBV5-6 to TRBJ1-1; D possibly corresponds to TRBD1 (5 bases). Trimming stripped 8 bases from V and 7 bases from J, with 12 bases between. This CDR3 region has 11 residues. The germline V gene encodes CDR1 SGHDT and CDR2 YYEEEE.

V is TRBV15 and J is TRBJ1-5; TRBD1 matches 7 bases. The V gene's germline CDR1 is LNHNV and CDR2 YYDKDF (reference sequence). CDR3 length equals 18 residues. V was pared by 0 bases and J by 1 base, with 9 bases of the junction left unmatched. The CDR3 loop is CATSRDRGDRGSNQPQHF. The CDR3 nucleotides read TGTGCCACCAGCAGAGATAGAGGGGACAGAGGCAGCAATCAGCCCCAGCATTTT.

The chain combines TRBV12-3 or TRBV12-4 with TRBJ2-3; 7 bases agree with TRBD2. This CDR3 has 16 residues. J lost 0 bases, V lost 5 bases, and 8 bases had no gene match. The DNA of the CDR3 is TGTGCCAGCAGTCCCGAGCGGGGCCCTAGCACAGATACGCAGTATTTT. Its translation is CASSPERGPSTDTQYF.

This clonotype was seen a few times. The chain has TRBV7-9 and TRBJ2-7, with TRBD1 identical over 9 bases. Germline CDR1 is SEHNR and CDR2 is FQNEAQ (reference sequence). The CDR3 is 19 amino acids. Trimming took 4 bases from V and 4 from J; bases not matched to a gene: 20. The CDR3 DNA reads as TGTGCCAGCAGCTCACTACTGGTTAGGGACAGGGATAGTATTTACGAGCAGTACGTC. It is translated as CASSSLLVRDRDSIYEQYV.

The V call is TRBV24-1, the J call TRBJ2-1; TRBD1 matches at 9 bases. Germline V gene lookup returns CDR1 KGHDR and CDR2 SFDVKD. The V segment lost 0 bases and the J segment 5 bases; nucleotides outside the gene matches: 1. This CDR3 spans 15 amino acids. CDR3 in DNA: TGTGCCACCAGTGATTTGAGGGACAGGGACAATGAGCAGTTCTTC. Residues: CATSDLRDRDNEQFF.

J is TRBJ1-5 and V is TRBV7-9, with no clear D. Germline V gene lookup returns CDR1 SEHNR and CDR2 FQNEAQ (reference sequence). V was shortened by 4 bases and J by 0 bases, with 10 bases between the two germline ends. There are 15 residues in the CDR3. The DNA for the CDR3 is TGTGCCAGCAGCTCAACCGACCATAGCAATCAGCCCCAGCATTTT. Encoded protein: CASSSTDHSNQPQHF.

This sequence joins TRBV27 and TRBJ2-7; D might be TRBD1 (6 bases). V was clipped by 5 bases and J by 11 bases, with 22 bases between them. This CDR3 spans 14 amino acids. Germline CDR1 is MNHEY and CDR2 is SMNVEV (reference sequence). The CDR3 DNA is TGTGCCAGCAGTCCTACGGCCGGGACACACGGCGAGTACGTC. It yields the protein CASSPTAGTHGEYV.

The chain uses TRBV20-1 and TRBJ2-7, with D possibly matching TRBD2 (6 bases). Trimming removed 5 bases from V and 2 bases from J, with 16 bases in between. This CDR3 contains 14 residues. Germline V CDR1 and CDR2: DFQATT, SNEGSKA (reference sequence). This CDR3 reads CSAPAPLATYEQYV. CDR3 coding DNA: TGCAGTGCTCCCGCCCCACTAGCTACCTACGAGCAGTACGTC.

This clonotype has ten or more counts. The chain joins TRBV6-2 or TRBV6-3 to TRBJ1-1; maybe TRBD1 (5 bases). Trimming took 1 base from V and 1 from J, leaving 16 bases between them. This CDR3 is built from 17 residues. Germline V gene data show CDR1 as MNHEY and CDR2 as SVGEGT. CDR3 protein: CASSYFMGGDANTEAFF. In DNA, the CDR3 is TGTGCCAGCAGTTACTTCATGGGAGGGGACGCGAACACTGAAGCTTTCTTT.

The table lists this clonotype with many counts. In nucleotides, the CDR3 is TGTGCCAGCAGCCTCGACATACATGATAGCAATCAGCCCCAGCATTTT. As protein: CASSLDIHDSNQPQHF. The V call is TRBV7-6, the J call TRBJ1-5; no clear D gene. The CDR3 contains 16 residues. The germline CDR1 and CDR2 sequences are SGHVS and FNYEAQ. Trimming took 5 bases from V and 0 from J, leaving 14 bases between them.

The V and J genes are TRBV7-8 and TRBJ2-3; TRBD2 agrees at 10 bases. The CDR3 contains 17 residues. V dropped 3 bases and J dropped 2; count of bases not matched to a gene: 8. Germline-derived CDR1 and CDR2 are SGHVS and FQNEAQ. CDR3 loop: CASSFRGLAEFTDTQYF. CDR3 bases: TGTGCCAGCAGCTTTAGAGGACTAGCGGAGTTCACAGATACGCAGTATTTT.

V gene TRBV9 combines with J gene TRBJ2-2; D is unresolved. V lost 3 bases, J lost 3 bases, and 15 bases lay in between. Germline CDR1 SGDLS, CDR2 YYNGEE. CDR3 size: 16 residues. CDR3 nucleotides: TGTGCCAGCAGCGCCCGAGCAGGATCCTACACCGGGGAGCTGTTTTTT. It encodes CASSARAGSYTGELFF.

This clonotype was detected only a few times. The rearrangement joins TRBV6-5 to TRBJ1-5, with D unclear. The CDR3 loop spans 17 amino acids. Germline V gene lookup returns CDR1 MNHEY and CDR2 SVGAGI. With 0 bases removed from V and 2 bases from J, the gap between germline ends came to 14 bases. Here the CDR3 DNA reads TGTGCCAGCAGTTACTCGTGGACGGAAGGAGGCAATCAGCCCCAGCATTTT. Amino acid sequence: CASSYSWTEGGNQPQHF.

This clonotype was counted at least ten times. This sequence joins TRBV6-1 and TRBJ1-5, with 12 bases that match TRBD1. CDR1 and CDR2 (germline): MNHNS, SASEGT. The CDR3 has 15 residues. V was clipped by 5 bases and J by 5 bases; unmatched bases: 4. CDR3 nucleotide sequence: TGTGCCAGCAGTTGGGACAGGGGGCGTCATCAGCCCCAGCATTTT. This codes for CASSWDRGRHQPQHF.